This TCR beta chain is drawn from a study of blood T cell repertoires in COVID-19. Turning to the study itself: From the United States, Italy and Spain came samples of acute and convalescent COVID-19. From T cells, B-cell-depleted T cells, or PBMCs came the material, which was cDNA or gDNA.

With V trimmed by 5 bases and J by 3 bases, 2 bases remained unmatched. This CDR3 region has 14 residues. Germline CDR1 SEHNR, CDR2 FQNEAQ (reference sequence). In the authors' methods: The assay estimated nucleated cells by amplifying reference gene primers. Repertoires were generated with immunoSEQ multiplex PCR, while TCRdb's copy carries only in-frame clones and drops some. The DNA gave D and trimming, while V, J and clone size come from that table. This sample has approximately 170,000 clones; more than 90% occur once, and the top ten carry 18%. The chain is built from TRBV7-9 and TRBJ1-2, with 11 bases matching TRBD1. Sample: peripheral blood. The TCR originated in a man in his 60s with active or convalescent COVID-19. The CDR3, as DNA: TGTGCCAGCAGCCGGGACAGGGGGGACTATGGCTACACCTTC. Protein product: CASSRDRGDYGYTF. Variable domain in full (rest from reference TRBV7-9 and TRBJ1-2): DTGVSQNPRHKITKRGQNVTFRCDPISEHNRLYWYRQTLGQGPEFLTYFQNEAQLEKSRLLSDRFSAERPKGSFSTLEIQRTEQGDSAMYLCASSRDRGDYGYTFGSGTRLTVV.